This T cell receptor (beta chain) was sequenced for a study of cytomegalovirus exposure and HLA in healthy donors (dated by TCRdb to 2016 to 2017). About the full investigation: An earlier analysis of approximately 640 of the donors reported roughly 270 Gb of sequence data and 117 million unique TCR beta sequences from roughly 180 million T cells. The study aimed to test whether signatures of past pathogen exposure could be identified by cataloging public T cell receptors. A later analysis re-examined previously published TCR beta repertoires from just over 650 donors and added high-resolution HLA genotyping to investigate patterns of TCR occurrence. A later genetic analysis used genome-wide SNP genotypes for 398 of the 666 donors, treating that subset as a discovery cohort. Of the roughly 400 genotyped donors, approximately 83% fell in the genetic ancestry cluster associated with self-reported Caucasian donors. Rather than drawing on any new phenotypic data, the later analysis identified candidate immune exposures from TCR beta sequences and the way those sequences occurred across donors. An early release that covered more than 550 HLA-typed donors contained around 330 gigabases of sequencing data and 80 million or so unique TCR sequences. The number of typed donors differed by locus: about 620-640 for A, B, C, DRB1 and DQB1; some 540 for DQA1; 606 for DPA1; and about 450 for DPB1. An earlier analysis of roughly 580 of the donors used high-throughput TCR beta sequencing to judge whether each TCR beta V gene segment behaved as functional or pseudogenic. Every repertoire in the discovery cohort had been generated on one and the same sequencing platform. Across some 400 genotyped donors of the cohort, an average of about 240,000 unique TCR beta nucleotide sequences per donor were sequenced, and roughly 20% of those sequences were non-productive. The study profiled the T cell repertoires of about 720 subjects by immunosequencing and related them to cytomegalovirus serostatus. Donor age, sex, ethnicity and CMV serostatus were collected together with the repertoire data. A separate validation cohort of over 95 different subjects was used in addition to the approximately 610-subject first cohort. HLA typing included class I and class II loci at four-digit resolution. High-throughput TCR immunosequencing, statistical association of individual TCRs with disease status, and machine learning were combined to predict cytomegalovirus infection status. Because of strong linkage in the cohort, roughly five DR-DQ haplotypes were treated as single units for association and clustering.

Study-wide conclusions, independent of this receptor: CMV serostatus was the only immune exposure information available for the cohort. The cohort was sequenced for TCR beta chains only, and without alpha or paired-chain data the features that could be detected were limited. An earlier analysis of 587 of the donors showed that most TCR beta V segments appeared in productive rearrangements either about 90% or about 30% of the time, which broadly matched IMGT annotations. An association between a missense DCLRE1C variant and V-gene and J-gene trimming of TCR beta chains was found in a later genetic analysis and replicated in an independent cohort. In a later analysis, most CMV-associated TCR beta chains were found to appear HLA-restricted, with HLA associations seemingly driven largely by CMV exposure. The classifier was reported to diagnose cytomegalovirus status with high specificity and sensitivity in both the original and validation cohorts. Presence/absence analyses assumed roughly uniform sequencing depth across donors, an assumption that may not hold. A cluster of highly shared sequence variants was judged likely to represent a technical artifact of the sequencing pipeline. Across donors, most TCR sequences were observed very rarely, whereas some public TCRs were present in many individuals. A further reported finding was that TCR beta sequences accurately predicted the HLA-A and HLA-B alleles for most subjects in the first cohort. Because counts were too low, about 18 rarely observed V segments, including chromosome 9 orphons, were excluded from the earlier analysis of 587 of the donors. Correlated functional status among segregating V segments might reflect linkage disequilibrium, but an unknown experimental factor could not be ruled out. A total of some 180 TCR beta chains were listed by the study as associated with cytomegalovirus. The authors suggested that the approach could potentially be extended to other disease states and immunological phenotypes. In a later analysis, HLA-associated TCR beta chains were found to be more clonally expanded and to have lower generation probabilities than equally common non-associated chains. In vitro tests confirmed that a few of the cytomegalovirus-associated TCR beta chains recognize cytomegalovirus antigens. The 87-base-pair reads could not distinguish some IMGT-functional V segments, including TRBV6-2 and TRBV6-3, so those segments were excluded. According to a later analysis, parvovirus B19, influenza, CMV and Epstein-Barr virus appeared linked to several top co-occurrence clusters. A later genetic analysis reported fewer N-insertions in productive TCRs among donors in an Asian-associated ancestry cluster than the roughly 700-donor mean. Strong co-occurrence of HLA alleles, especially DR and DQ, made assigning TCR associations to individual alleles difficult. According to a later analysis, TCR association rates differed among HLA loci, with DRB1 alleles showing the most associated TCRs and HLA-C alleles showing the fewest. In a later analysis, 16,951 TCR beta sequences were associated with specific HLA alleles at a false discovery rate of 0.05. Because HLA typing was unavailable for some donors at each locus, only the typed subset was used in association tests.

In total, approximately 700 healthy bone marrow donors made up the cohort. Cohort members were all nominally healthy when sampled, although unrecorded immune exposures were likely present. The donor was CMV seropositive and was included in the group of 290 or so seropositive cohort members. Each donor provided a peripheral blood sample, and peripheral blood mononuclear cells were used for TCR beta sequencing. The Qiagen DNeasy Blood Extraction Kit was used to extract genomic DNA from the blood cell samples. The library relied on the immunoSEQ multiplex PCR assay. A mixture of 60 forward primers for TCR Vbeta segments and 13 reverse primers for TCR Jbeta segments was used in the multiplex PCR. The CDR3 region of rearranged TCR beta genes was amplified from genomic DNA with a multiplex PCR assay. Amplified TCR beta libraries were sequenced as 87-base-pair reads on the Illumina HiSeq System. As for the authors' bioinformatics: In a later analysis, tens of millions of unique TCR beta chains were counted across the approximately 640 repertoires, and around 11 million of these chains were shared by at least two donors. A nearest-neighbor algorithm error-corrected the raw reads and collapsed the reads into unique sequences, merging closely related sequences to remove PCR and sequencing errors. CDR3 sequences were aligned to IMGT reference sequences to assign V, D and J gene segments. Each retained sequence needed at least a six-nucleotide match to both a V gene segment and a J gene segment. A rearrangement counted as productive if the CDR3 had no stop codons and remained in frame with V and J, and every other rearrangement counted as non-productive. Following IMGT convention, CDR3 was defined as the stretch from the second conserved V-encoded cysteine to the conserved J-encoded phenylalanine. The earlier analysis of about 640 of the donors excluded any sequence lacking an unambiguous match to a single V gene segment. An earlier analysis of 550 to 650 of the donors classified V segments as functional when productive rearrangements were above 56.7% and as segregating when the standard deviation between donors was above 5%. A statistical classification framework was built for diagnosing cytomegalovirus status from the catalog of TCR beta chain sequences. A later analysis assigned V and J genes by comparing TCR nucleotide sequences with IMGT/GENE-DB human TR gene sequences. In a later analysis, CDR3 sequences and most-parsimonious VDJ recombination scenarios were assigned using the TCRdist pipeline. In a later analysis, every TCR beta chain was defined by the combination of its CDR3 amino acid sequence and its V-gene family, and reads without a unique V-gene family were dropped. A later analysis removed 550 to 650 highly shared, low-generation-probability nucleotide sequences to deal with suspected cross-contamination and a sequencing artifact. In a later analysis, a clonal expansion index for each public chain was calculated from normalized within-repertoire ranks of inferred template counts. In a later analysis, generation probabilities were computed using a VDJ recombination model fitted to out-of-frame rearrangements, and the results were checked against IGoR. Hypergeometric tests were used in a later analysis to score TCR-TCR, TCR-HLA and TCR-CMV co-occurrence, with a repertoire-size bias correction applied to the TCR pairs. False discovery rates were estimated in a later analysis by permuting HLA or CMV assignments 20 times. In a later analysis, co-occurring TCRs were grouped using DBSCAN, and TCRdist sequence similarity was added for clustering within HLA-allele-positive subsets. Repertoires with fewer than 30,000 or more than 120,000 public chains, plus five repertoires with anomalous nucleotide sharing, were excluded from co-occurrence clustering. TCRdb carries this immuneACCESS record with in-frame sequences only. Its versions omit some clonotypes, under half of them owing to an unresolved V gene in the studies checked, with the rest unexplained. The V and J calls and clone size are taken from that table; D and trimming were inferred from the DNA. The sample table holds 150,000 or so clones, of which 68% were seen once. 10% of the sample belongs to the ten largest clones.

This clone was picked up one time. The target of this receptor is not known. Base quality data are lacking; no much larger clone is found one base away. Taken from cysteine to phenylalanine, the CDR3 has 15 residues. The retained sequence is limited to the CDR3, 45 bases, with the frame set at the first base. Germline trimming amounts to 3 bases on V and 5 bases on J, with 4 as the count of junction bases outside the gene matches. The germline V gene (reference sequence) provides CDR1 SEHNR and CDR2 FQNEAQ. The sample taken for sequencing was PBMCs. Rearrangement joined TRBV7-9 to TRBJ1-1, with TRBD1 matching 12 junction bases. The receptor's source is a man aged 30 to 45 in good health and CMV-seropositive. The base sequence is TGTGCCAGCAGCTTGGGACAGGGGGCCGGGACTGAAGCTTTCTTT. Its translation is CASSLGQGAGTEAFF.